Below are 27 T cell receptor beta chains sequenced from a single sample in a study of Ad26.COV2.S vaccination and SARS-CoV-2 variants. Stated treatment: some 20 received Ad26.COV2.S at low or high dose, single or two shots; 5 received placebo; per-sample allocation not given. Sampling happened 63 days after the first vaccine or placebo injection. Assay used: immunoSEQ multiplex PCR; TCRdb lists only in-frame clones, some missing. The sample contains 350,000 to 550,000 clones, 75% to 90% of which appear only once. The sequencing here drew on peripheral blood, taken in a trial of Ad26.COV2.S vaccine versus placebo. Source of these receptors: a person aged 18 to 59 who received the Ad26.COV2.S COVID-19 vaccine or a placebo.

The rearrangement uses TRBV5-1 and TRBJ2-1, with 8 bases fitting TRBD2. The germline gives CDR1 SGHRS, CDR2 YFSETQ. The CDR3 sequence is 17 residues long. V gave up 0 bases and J gave up 4 bases; unmatched junction bases: 9. CDR3 in amino acids: CASSLAVAGGRYNEQFF. CDR3 DNA sequence: TGCGCCAGCAGCTTGGCCGTCGCGGGAGGACGGTACAATGAGCAGTTCTTC.

Regarding this clone: Other DNA sequences in the same sample also yield this CDR3. The chain has TRBV5-1 and TRBJ1-4; unclear D gene. This CDR3 is built from 13 residues. V lost 0 bases to trimming and J lost 8 bases, with 8 bases between them. Per the germline V gene, CDR1 is SGHRS and CDR2 is YFSETQ. The CDR3 DNA is TGCGCCAGCAGCTTGGGTAGTAACGAAAAACTGTTTTTT. As protein: CASSLGSNEKLFF. Filled out from reference TRBV5-1 and TRBJ1-4, the complete variable domain reads KAGVTQTPRYLIKTRGQQVTLSCSPISGHRSVSWYQQTPGQGLQFLFEYFSETQRNKGNFPGRFSGRQFSNSRSEMNVSTLELGDSALYLCASSLGSNEKLFFGSGTQLSVL.

This clone has just a few counts. The rearrangement joins TRBV27 to TRBJ1-3, with a weak D call TRBD1 (6 bases). The germline V gene encodes CDR1 MNHEY and CDR2 SMNVEV (reference sequence). V was shortened by 4 bases and J by 0 bases, with 16 bases between the two germline ends. This CDR3 is 17 amino acids long. The CDR3 sequence is CASSSLRGGNSGNTIYF. The CDR3 nucleotides are TGTGCCAGCAGTTCCCTGAGGGGGGGCAACTCTGGAAACACCATATATTTT.

About this clone: Other DNA sequences in this sample translate to the same CDR3. This rearrangement joins TRBV5-1 to TRBJ1-2; the D is unclear. Germline V gene sequence: CDR1 SGHRS, CDR2 YFSETQ. V lost 0 bases to trimming and J lost 3 bases, with 9 bases between them. The CDR3 covers 14 residues. As DNA, the CDR3 is TGCGCCAGCAGCTTGGCCGGCACAGACTATGGCTACACCTTC. It translates to CASSLAGTDYGYTF.

The chain links TRBV27 to TRBJ2-3; D unclear. V was cut by 4 bases and J by 4 bases, with 6 bases left in between. The germline V gene encodes CDR1 MNHEY and CDR2 SMNVEV (reference sequence). This CDR3 contains 12 residues. CDR3 protein: CASSYGPDTQYF. CDR3 in DNA: TGTGCCAGCAGTTATGGGCCAGATACGCAGTATTTT.

This clone has just one count. The gene calls are TRBV11-3 and TRBJ2-1; 9 nucleotides agree with TRBD1. The length of the CDR3 is 13 residues. Germline V gene lookup returns CDR1 SGHNT and CDR2 YENEEA. J was trimmed by 14 bases and V by 2 bases; bases with no gene match: 7. CDR3 in amino acids: CASSLNPTGGKFF. The CDR3 DNA reads as TGTGCCAGCAGCTTAAACCCTACAGGGGGCAAGTTCTTC.

A note on this clone: Other DNA sequences within the sample encode an identical CDR3. The chain employs TRBV5-1 and TRBJ1-2; unclear D gene. The CDR3 spans 13 residues. V gave up 3 bases and J gave up 2 bases, with 8 bases separating them. Germline assignment: CDR1 SGHRS and CDR2 YFSETQ. Here the CDR3 reads CASSSGPNYGYTF. The DNA of the CDR3 is TGCGCCAGCAGCTCGGGCCCGAACTATGGCTACACCTTC.

The chain combines TRBV2 with TRBJ1-6, with unresolved D. CDR3 length: 13 amino acids. Germline CDR1 SNHLY, CDR2 FYNNEI. The V end lost 8 bases, the J end lost 3 bases, and 8 bases lay between the germline ends. CDR3 DNA sequence: TGTGCCAGCGGGAAGGACTATAATTCACCCCTCCACTTT. Its protein product is CASGKDYNSPLHF. Using reference TRBV2 and TRBJ1-6 for the parts outside the CDR3, the full variable domain is EPEVTQTPSHQVTQMGQEVILRCVPISNHLYFYWYRQILGQKVEFLVSFYNNEISEKSEIFDDQFSVERPDGSNFTLKIRSTKLEDSAMYFCASGKDYNSPLHFGNGTRLTVT.

J is TRBJ1-2 and V is TRBV7-2; tentatively, D is TRBD1 (5 bases). The CDR3 is 17 amino acids. V was shortened by 3 bases and J by 4 bases, with 21 bases between the two germline ends. CDR1 SGHTA and CDR2 FQGNSA come from the germline V gene. In DNA form, the CDR3 reads TGTGCCAGCAGCTTGGGAGGACACTCATCACCGGGCTATGGCTACACCTTC. This gives the protein CASSLGGHSSPGYGYTF.

With regard to this clone: This CDR3 is also generated by other DNA sequences in the sample. V and J are TRBV5-1 and TRBJ1-5; D gene ambiguous. Germline lookup yields CDR1 SGHRS and CDR2 YFSETQ. The CDR3 covers 13 residues. V lost 0 bases, J lost 5 bases, and 6 bases lay in between. The CDR3 region is CASSLDPDQPQHF. The CDR3 DNA reads TGCGCCAGCAGCTTGGATCCGGATCAGCCCCAGCATTTT.

J is TRBJ1-2 and V is TRBV5-4, with 9 bases aligning to TRBD1. Germline-derived CDR1 and CDR2 are SGHNT and YYREEE (reference sequence). V gave up 3 bases and J gave up 13 bases; unmatched junction bases: 10. The CDR3 sequence is 13 residues long. CDR3 protein: CASSSLQQGAFTF. CDR3 nucleotide sequence: TGTGCCAGCAGCTCCCTCCAACAGGGGGCTTTCACCTTC.

The chain combines TRBV7-2 with TRBJ1-6, with D perhaps matching TRBD1 (5 bases). Germline CDR1 reads SGHTA; CDR2 reads FQGNSA. V lost 5 bases and J lost 7, with 18 bases in between. The CDR3 runs 16 residues. CDR3 DNA sequence: TGTGCCAGCAGCGTGGGGGGATCCCATCTCAATTCACCCCTCCACTTT. It translates to CASSVGGSHLNSPLHF.

This chain links TRBV12-5 with TRBJ2-2; TRBD1 aligns across 7 bases. V trimming: 7 bases; J trimming: 8 bases; junction bases outside the gene matches: 19. Germline CDR1 is LGHNT and CDR2 is FRNRAP. The CDR3 spans 17 residues. The CDR3 DNA sequence: TGTGCTAGTGCCCCTAGGGGGCGAACGGCCTGGGGTGGGGAGCTGTTTTTT. It is translated as CASAPRGRTAWGGELFF.

The rearrangement joins TRBV9 to TRBJ1-1; D possibly corresponds to TRBD1 (6 bases). Germline values: CDR1 SGDLS, CDR2 YYNGEE. This CDR3 has 14 residues. The V end lost 5 bases, the J end lost 2 bases, and 13 bases lay between the germline ends. The CDR3 DNA follows: TGTGCCAGCAGACCAAGGGGGGTAAACACTGAAGCTTTCTTT. It translates to CASRPRGVNTEAFF.

V gene TRBV3-1 (or the pseudogene TRBV3-2) combines with J gene TRBJ2-1, with TRBD2 identical over 7 bases. Germline CDR1 LGHDT, CDR2 YNNKEL (reference sequence). J lost 6 bases, V lost 4 bases, and 9 bases had no gene match. The CDR3 spans 15 residues. The CDR3 loop is CASSPGTTAPNEQFF. The CDR3 DNA follows: TGTGCCAGCAGCCCCGGGACTACTGCCCCCAATGAGCAGTTCTTC.

The chain employs TRBV7-8 and TRBJ1-6; D gene ambiguous. The germline V and J ends were trimmed by 2 bases and 9 bases, with 11 bases remaining between them. Germline lookup yields CDR1 SGHVS and CDR2 FQNEAQ. The CDR3 runs 14 residues. The CDR3 sequence: CASSLQNRGSPLHF. The CDR3 DNA sequence: TGTGCCAGCAGCTTACAGAACCGAGGTTCACCCCTCCACTTT.

In this sample, this clone turned up a few times. V and J are TRBV27 and TRBJ1-2; a weak D match, TRBD1 (6 bases). V dropped 2 bases and J dropped 5 bases, with 9 bases sitting between them. Germline V gives CDR1 MNHEY, CDR2 SMNVEV (reference sequence). This CDR3 is built from 13 residues. For the CDR3, the DNA is TGTGCCAGCAGTTTAATCAGGGGATATGGCTACACCTTC. It is translated as CASSLIRGYGYTF.

The chain joins TRBV7-9 to TRBJ2-7; 8 bases agree with TRBD2. J gave up 5 bases and V 5 bases, and 11 bases lay outside the gene matches. Looked up from germline, CDR1 is SEHNR and CDR2 is FQNEAQ (reference sequence). CDR3 size: 15 residues. CDR3 sequence: CASSRAGRGSHEQYF. The CDR3 DNA sequence: TGTGCCAGCAGCCGTGCCGGGAGGGGGTCCCACGAGCAGTACTTC.

The chain combines TRBV4-3 with TRBJ1-4; weak D call: TRBD1 (6 bases). Germline CDR1 and CDR2: LGHNA and YSLEER. This CDR3 is 14 amino acids long. V was shortened by 5 bases and J by 8 bases, with 15 bases between the two germline ends. CDR3 bases: TGCGCCAGCAGCTATAGGGGGTTGCGAGAAAAACTGTTTTTT. Amino acid sequence: CASSYRGLREKLFF.

CDR3 sequence reads: CASSLVIGRENTEAFF. The CDR3 region has the DNA TGTGCCAGCAGCTTAGTGATCGGGAGGGAGAACACTGAAGCTTTCTTT. The chain joins TRBV13 to TRBJ1-1; D ambiguous. V lost 1 base to trimming and J lost 1 base, with 13 bases between them. The CDR3 contains 16 residues. From germline, CDR1 is PRHDT and CDR2 FYEKMQ (reference sequence).

A single count supports this clone. CDR3 in amino acids: CASSVAPQYNEQFF. The CDR3 coding sequence is TGTGCCAGCAGCGTAGCCCCTCAGTACAATGAGCAGTTCTTC. The V and J genes are TRBV9 and TRBJ2-1, with no clear D. The CDR3 consists of 14 residues. The V gene lost 0 bases and the J gene lost 4 bases, with 8 bases spanning the gap. Germline V gene lookup returns CDR1 SGDLS and CDR2 YYNGEE.

This rearrangement joins TRBV4-2 to TRBJ2-2; a weak D match, TRBD1 (5 bases). In germline, CDR1 is LGHNA, CDR2 YNFKEQ. The V end was cut by 4 bases, the J end by 0 bases, with 12 bases between. The CDR3 consists of 16 residues. The CDR3 DNA sequence: TGTGCCAGCAGCCCGATGACAGCTTCGAACACCGGGGAGCTGTTTTTT. Encoded protein: CASSPMTASNTGELFF.

CDR3 region: CASSAGYNYGYTF. CDR3 sequence (DNA): TGTGCCAGCTCAGCAGGGTATAATTATGGCTACACCTTC. The V gene is TRBV7-8, the J gene TRBJ1-2; D may be TRBD1 (5 bases). Trimming shortened V by 8 bases and J by 5 bases, and 15 bases separated the two germline ends. The CDR3 totals 13 residues. In germline, CDR1 is SGHVS, CDR2 FQNEAQ.

The rearrangement joins TRBV23-1 to TRBJ2-1; TRBD2 matches at 10 bases. TRBV23-1 is an ORF; its function is uncertain. V lost 2 bases and J lost 6; bases outside the gene matches: 13. This CDR3 spans 18 amino acids. The CDR3 sequence is CASSQTCFLAGVGNEQFF. CDR3 DNA: TGCGCCAGCAGTCAAACGTGCTTTCTAGCGGGGGTCGGCAATGAGCAGTTCTTC.

The J gene is TRBJ2-3, the V gene TRBV5-1; 7 bases agree with TRBD1. Germline assignment: CDR1 SGHRS and CDR2 YFSETQ. V was clipped by 3 bases and J by 2 bases; unmatched bases: 3. The CDR3 runs 14 residues. The CDR3 coding sequence is TGCGCCAGCAGCTCCGGGACAGTCACAGATACGCAGTATTTT. It specifies CASSSGTVTDTQYF.

V gene TRBV19 combines with J gene TRBJ2-5; D possibly corresponds to TRBD2 (5 bases). This CDR3 comprises 12 residues. Germline V CDR1 and CDR2: LNHDA, SQIVND (reference sequence). Trimming left V 4 bases short and J 6 bases short, with 9 bases between. CDR3 sequence (DNA): TGTGCCAGTAGTAACGGGGTACAGACCCAGTACTTC. It is translated as CASSNGVQTQYF.

The chain links TRBV4-3 to TRBJ1-2; TRBD1 matches 7 bases. Trimming removed 5 bases from V and 4 bases from J; junction bases left unmatched: 7. CDR3 length: 14 amino acids. Germline assignment: CDR1 LGHNA and CDR2 YSLEER. Here the CDR3 reads CASSRRNRGYGYTF. CDR3 in DNA: TGCGCCAGCAGCAGGCGGAACAGGGGCTATGGCTACACCTTC.